Below, 31 T cell receptor beta chains from the same sample are listed, as sequenced in a study of shared clonotypes between healthy human individuals. Using immunoSEQ multiplex PCR, the repertoire was profiled, and TCRdb retains in-frame clones only, with some absent. Seen here are more than 2,000,000 clones, just over 90% observed once, and the top ten hold around 0.15%. Sample: naive CD4+ T cells sorted from blood. Specified subset: CD45RA+ positively selected. Receptor source: a man in his late teens or twenties in good health.

The gene calls are TRBV4-2 and TRBJ2-3, with TRBD2 identical over 14 bases. V was pared by 0 bases and J by 2 bases, with 7 bases of the junction left unmatched. Germline V gives CDR1 LGHNA, CDR2 YNFKEQ. The CDR3 loop spans 19 amino acids. CDR3 bases: TGTGCCAGCAGCCAAGATCCCCCGACTAGCGGGGGGGCCACAGATACGCAGTATTTT. It yields the protein CASSQDPPTSGGATDTQYF.

This chain uses TRBV7-2 with TRBJ2-3, with D maybe TRBD2 (5 bases). CDR1 and CDR2 from the germline V gene are SGHTA and FQGNSA. The CDR3 length is 16 residues. The V end lost 5 bases, the J end lost 2 bases, and 17 bases lay between the germline ends. Here the CDR3 DNA reads TGTGCCAGCAGCCTCCGGTCAGCGGTCTACACAGATACGCAGTATTTT. This codes for CASSLRSAVYTDTQYF.

The CDR3 is CASSSGTREGYGYTF. The CDR3 nucleotides read TGTGCCAGCAGCTCAGGGACAAGGGAGGGCTATGGCTACACCTTC. This sequence joins TRBV7-8 and TRBJ1-2; maybe TRBD1 (6 bases). Germline CDR1 and CDR2: SGHVS and FQNEAQ. This CDR3 has 15 amino acids. V gave up 4 bases and J gave up 4 bases, with 16 bases separating them.

Comments on this clone: Other DNA sequences within the sample encode an identical CDR3. The V call is TRBV11-2, the J call TRBJ1-2; 7 nucleotides align to TRBD1. Germline CDR1 reads SGHAT; CDR2 reads FQNNGV. This CDR3 is built from 16 residues. The V gene end was trimmed by 10 bases and the J gene end by 3 bases; junction bases not matched to a gene: 17. The DNA for the CDR3 is TGTGCCACCGACTTGATCACAGGGGCCCGCCACTATGGCTACACCTTC. Its protein product is CATDLITGARHYGYTF. Complete variable domain (other parts from reference TRBV11-2 and TRBJ1-2): EAGVAQSPRYKIIEKRQSVAFWCNPISGHATLYWYQQILGQGPKLLIQFQNNGVVDDSQLPKDRFSAERLKGVDSTLKIQPAKLEDSAVYLCATDLITGARHYGYTFGSGTRLTVV.

This clone was picked up a small number of times. The CDR3 DNA is TGTGCCAGTAGTATCCGATTGGGGTCGGGGGGAAGCACTGAAGCTTTCTTT. Amino acids: CASSIRLGSGGSTEAFF. This chain connects TRBV19 to TRBJ1-1; D possibly corresponds to TRBD1 (5 bases). Germline CDR1 is LNHDA and CDR2 is SQIVND (reference sequence). This CDR3 has 17 amino acids. With 3 bases removed from V and 4 bases from J, the gap between germline ends came to 21 bases.

The chain employs TRBV5-4 and TRBJ2-3, with D hard to call. Germline-derived CDR1 and CDR2 are SGHNT and YYREEE (reference sequence). CDR3 length equals 14 residues. Trimming removed 0 bases from V and 9 bases from J, with 14 bases in between. The CDR3 DNA reads TGTGCCAGCAGCTTGGAGGGTTCCTTAAGAACGCAGTATTTT. Translation: CASSLEGSLRTQYF.

This rearrangement joins TRBV19 to TRBJ1-2, with 12 bases identical to TRBD1. Losses at the gene ends were 6 bases for V and 3 bases for J; bases not matched to a gene: 2. The length of the CDR3 is 14 residues. The germline V gene has CDR1 LNHDA and CDR2 SQIVND (reference sequence). CDR3 in DNA: TGTGCCAGTAGCGGGACAGGGGGCTACTATGGCTACACCTTC. This codes for CASSGTGGYYGYTF.

The rearrangement links TRBV5-1 to TRBJ1-4; a weak D match, TRBD1 (5 bases). CDR3 length: 16 amino acids. CDR1 is SGHRS and CDR2 is YFSETQ in the germline V gene. Trimming took 4 bases from V and 4 from J, leaving 17 bases between them. The CDR3 sequence: CASSPGDGSYNEKLFF. DNA of the CDR3: TGCGCCAGCAGCCCGGGGGACGGTTCCTATAATGAAAAACTGTTTTTT.

The chain links TRBV29-1 to TRBJ1-1; 8 bases agree with TRBD1. The length of the CDR3 is 15 residues. The germline gives CDR1 SQVTM, CDR2 ANQGSEA. Losses at the gene ends were 4 bases for V and 1 base for J; bases not matched to a gene: 8. CDR3 DNA: TGCAGCGTTGCTAGCCCGGGACAGGCGAACACTGAAGCTTTCTTT. It specifies CSVASPGQANTEAFF.

This chain uses TRBV27 with TRBJ2-4; D might be TRBD2 (6 bases). The CDR3 extends over 15 amino acids. CDR1 is MNHEY, CDR2 SMNVEV, per germline (reference sequence). Deletions cut 6 bases from V and 6 bases from J, with 18 bases between. CDR3 region: CASSPFRGWGNIQYF. CDR3 DNA sequence: TGTGCCAGCAGCCCGTTCCGGGGGTGGGGAAACATTCAGTACTTC.

The count of this clone is one. Other DNA sequences of this sample code for an identical CDR3. V is TRBV29-1 and J is TRBJ1-1; possible D gene TRBD1, 5 bases. This CDR3 has 13 amino acids. CDR1 SQVTM and CDR2 ANQGSEA come from the germline V gene. V was trimmed by 6 bases and J by 1 base, leaving 12 bases between them. The CDR3, as DNA: TGCAGCGTGAGGACGGGGGGGAACACTGAAGCTTTCTTT. Residues: CSVRTGGNTEAFF.

As concerns this clone: The sample has other DNA sequences that encode this CDR3 too. V usage is TRBV5-1 and J usage is TRBJ1-4; D ambiguous. Germline V CDR1 and CDR2: SGHRS, YFSETQ. The CDR3 contains 13 residues. V dropped 0 bases and J dropped 4 bases, with 4 bases sitting between them. The CDR3 DNA reads TGCGCCAGCAGCTTGGGTCTTAATGAAAAACTGTTTTTT. Amino acids: CASSLGLNEKLFF.

The chain joins TRBV15 to TRBJ1-1, with D possibly TRBD1 on 6 matching bases. The CDR3 runs to 15 residues. V lost 0 bases to trimming and J lost 5 bases, with 13 bases between them. The germline gives CDR1 LNHNV, CDR2 YYDKDF (reference sequence). For the CDR3, the DNA is TGTGCCACCAGCAGAGAGTACAGGGAGTTGACTGAAGCTTTCTTT. It encodes CATSREYRELTEAFF.

The chain carries TRBV5-1 and TRBJ1-1; D gene uncertain. Germline V gives CDR1 SGHRS, CDR2 YFSETQ. Trimming took off 3 bases at V and 1 base at J, with 10 bases between the two ends. The CDR3 loop spans 14 amino acids. For the CDR3, the DNA is TGCGCCAGCAGCTCCGTCGGACCGAACACTGAAGCTTTCTTT. Translated: CASSSVGPNTEAFF.

The genes are TRBV5-1 and TRBJ1-3, with 10 bases identical to TRBD1. The CDR3 extends over 16 amino acids. Germline V CDR1 and CDR2: SGHRS, YFSETQ. After removal of 3 bases from V and 1 base from J, the junction contained 4 bases not matched to a gene. The chain's CDR3 is CASSWTGGISGNTIYF. CDR3 sequence (DNA): TGCGCCAGCAGCTGGACAGGGGGTATATCTGGAAACACCATATATTTT.

CDR3 in DNA: TGTGCCATCAACGGCTTAGAGGGGACTTCGGATTCACCCCTCCACTTT. It specifies CAINGLEGTSDSPLHF. The chain has TRBV10-3 and TRBJ1-6; D is possibly TRBD1 (5 bases). The germline gives CDR1 ENHRY, CDR2 SYGVKD. Trimming pared 7 bases from V and 8 bases from J, leaving 21 bases between. This CDR3 has 16 amino acids.

The rearrangement links TRBV5-6 to TRBJ1-6, with a tentative D call TRBD1 (5 bases). In germline, CDR1 is SGHDT, CDR2 YYEEEE. The CDR3 loop spans 18 amino acids. V was shortened by 4 bases and J by 5 bases, with 22 bases between the two germline ends. CDR3 amino acids: CASSALVEGGVNNSPLHF. The DNA of the CDR3 is TGTGCCAGCAGCGCCCTAGTAGAGGGAGGGGTGAATAATTCACCCCTCCACTTT.

This clone was counted once. The rearrangement links TRBV6-6 to TRBJ1-1; D not resolved. V shed 2 bases and J shed 3 bases, with 7 bases lying between them. Germline V lookup: CDR1 MNHNY, CDR2 SVGAGI (reference sequence). CDR3 length: 13 residues. CDR3 DNA: TGTGCCAGCAGTTACGCGGGCTACACTGAAGCTTTCTTT. As protein: CASSYAGYTEAFF.

The chain recombines TRBV14 with TRBJ1-6; D gene uncertain. CDR1 SGHDN and CDR2 FVKESK come from the germline V gene. Trimming removed 9 bases at V and 7 bases at J, with 13 bases between. CDR3 length: 13 amino acids. The CDR3 loop reads CASKSGWNSPLHF. The CDR3 nucleotides are TGTGCCAGTAAATCGGGGTGGAATTCACCCCTCCACTTT.

This clone has a handful of counts. The rearrangement joins TRBV5-4 to TRBJ1-1; possible D gene TRBD1, 5 bases. V lost 4 bases, J lost 4 bases, and 14 bases lay in between. The V gene's germline CDR1 is SGHNT and CDR2 YYREEE (reference sequence). This CDR3 is 14 amino acids long. DNA of the CDR3: TGTGCCAGCAGCCGGGACCCGTCTGGCACTGAAGCTTTCTTT. This gives the protein CASSRDPSGTEAFF.

For this clone: The same CDR3 arises from other DNA sequences in this sample as well. This chain joins TRBV18 and TRBJ2-7, with 11 bases fitting TRBD2. This CDR3 is 15 amino acids long. The V gene's germline CDR1 is KGHSH and CDR2 LQKENI. J was trimmed by 0 bases and V by 4 bases; bases with no gene match: 2. CDR3 amino acids: CASSLTSGSSYEQYF. CDR3 DNA: TGTGCCAGCTCACTTACTAGCGGGAGCTCCTACGAGCAGTACTTC.

J is TRBJ1-1 and V is TRBV5-4; 9 bases agree with TRBD1. Trimming cost V 5 bases and J 1 base; bases outside gene matches: 6. The CDR3 spans 15 residues. Germline CDR1 SGHNT, CDR2 YYREEE (reference sequence). The CDR3 loop is CASSGTGLRNTEAFF. The CDR3 DNA sequence: TGTGCCAGCAGTGGGACAGGGTTAAGGAACACTGAAGCTTTCTTT.

This chain joins TRBV4-1 and TRBJ2-7, with D unresolved. V lost 1 base and J 0 bases, leaving 13 bases between the germline ends. Germline loops: CDR1 MGHRA, CDR2 YSYEKL. The length of the CDR3 is 16 residues. The CDR3 protein is CASSQGEGRFSYEQYF. CDR3 in DNA: TGCGCCAGCAGCCAAGGCGAAGGACGTTTCTCCTACGAGCAGTACTTC.

In nucleotides, the CDR3 is TGTGCCGCAAGCCGGGACAGGGGGCTGTCCCGATCCAACGTCCTGACTTTC. Encoded protein: CAASRDRGLSRSNVLTF. This chain uses TRBV19 with TRBJ2-6; 12 positions match TRBD1. Germline assignment: CDR1 LNHDA and CDR2 SQIVND (reference sequence). The CDR3 sequence is 17 residues long. J lost 8 bases, V lost 11 bases, and 16 bases had no gene match.

The chain is built from TRBV5-4 and TRBJ2-2; 9 bases map to TRBD2. Germline V lookup: CDR1 SGHNT, CDR2 YYREEE (reference sequence). The CDR3 has 16 residues. V was pared by 4 bases and J by 2 bases, with 6 bases of the junction left unmatched. Here the CDR3 reads CASSPTSGINTGELFF. CDR3 coding DNA: TGTGCCAGCAGCCCGACTAGCGGAATTAACACCGGGGAGCTGTTTTTT.

J is TRBJ1-2 and V is TRBV28; D gene unclear. V was pared by 6 bases and J by 4 bases, with 15 bases between. The CDR3 length is 14 residues. The germline gives CDR1 MDHEN, CDR2 SYDVKM. CDR3 DNA sequence: TGTGCCAGCAGCCCCAGCCGGCAGCGCTATGGCTACACCTTC. Translated, it gives CASSPSRQRYGYTF.

The chain has TRBV5-6 and TRBJ2-2; 11 bases agree with TRBD2. CDR1 SGHDT and CDR2 YYEEEE come from the germline V gene. The CDR3 contains 17 residues. J gave up 4 bases and V 4 bases, and 9 bases lay outside the gene matches. DNA of the CDR3: TGTGCCAGCAGCCTGACACGACTAGCGGGGTTCACCGGGGAGCTGTTTTTT. This gives the protein CASSLTRLAGFTGELFF.

The rearrangement links TRBV5-6 to TRBJ1-3; 7 nucleotides align to TRBD1. The germline gives CDR1 SGHDT, CDR2 YYEEEE. V lost 4 bases to trimming and J lost 1 base; unmatched junction nucleotides: 11. This CDR3 contains 17 residues. The CDR3 sequence: CASSLLDRDVSGNTIYF. Here the CDR3 DNA reads TGTGCCAGCAGCCTCCTTGACAGGGATGTTTCTGGAAACACCATATATTTT.

This clone was seen only once. J is TRBJ2-1 and V is TRBV5-1; tentative D call: TRBD2 (5 bases). This CDR3 contains 15 residues. Germline lookup yields CDR1 SGHRS and CDR2 YFSETQ. V dropped 3 bases and J dropped 10 bases, with 20 bases sitting between them. CDR3 in amino acids: CASSSGWELHREQFF. In DNA form, the CDR3 reads TGCGCCAGCAGCTCGGGATGGGAACTACATAGGGAGCAGTTCTTC.

This clone occurred once. This chain links TRBV27 with TRBJ2-5, with 11 positions matching TRBD2. The germline V gene encodes CDR1 MNHEY and CDR2 SMNVEV (reference sequence). The CDR3 loop spans 17 amino acids. V lost 2 bases, J lost 4 bases, and 9 bases stayed unmatched. The CDR3: CASSLKSSGRAAETQYF. The CDR3 bases are TGTGCCAGCAGTTTAAAGAGTAGCGGGAGGGCCGCAGAGACCCAGTACTTC.

The J gene is TRBJ1-2, the V gene TRBV6-6; D call uncertain. CDR3 length: 13 amino acids. Germline CDR1 and CDR2: MNHNY and SVGAGI (reference sequence). V was pared by 5 bases and J by 4 bases, with 11 bases between. CDR3 nucleotide sequence: TGTGCCAGCAGTCCCGACATGACCTATGGCTACACCTTC. Its protein is CASSPDMTYGYTF.